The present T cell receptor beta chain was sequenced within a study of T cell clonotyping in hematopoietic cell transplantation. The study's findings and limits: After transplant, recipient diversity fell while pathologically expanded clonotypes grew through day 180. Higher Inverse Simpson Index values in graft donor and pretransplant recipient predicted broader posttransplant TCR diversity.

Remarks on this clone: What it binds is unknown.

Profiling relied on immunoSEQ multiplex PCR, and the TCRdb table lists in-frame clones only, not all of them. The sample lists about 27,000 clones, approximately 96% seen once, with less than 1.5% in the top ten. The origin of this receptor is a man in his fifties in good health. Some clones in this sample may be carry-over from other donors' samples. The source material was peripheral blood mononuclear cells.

CDR3 sequence reads: CASSIARGDTIYF. The CDR3 DNA sequence: TGTGCCAGTAGTATAGCCCGAGGGGACACCATATATTTT. The genes are TRBV19 and TRBJ1-3; possibly TRBD1 for D (5 bases). Germline V gene sequence: CDR1 LNHDA, CDR2 SQIVND (reference sequence). V shed 1 base and J shed 8 bases, with 9 bases lying between them. There are 13 residues in the CDR3.